These T cell receptor beta chains were read from a single sample in a study of early T cells in non-severe SARS-CoV-2 infection. TCRdb reprocessed the 5' RACE reads via MiXCR and lists one record per CDR3 protein. The repertoire has under 35,000 distinct CDR3 sequences, roughly 5.2% of them found once; the top ten carry approximately 3.5%. Sample: whole blood. Receptor source: an adult who was a healthcare worker with PCR-confirmed SARS-CoV-2 infection or an uninfected control (not recorded which). CDR3s include the opening cysteine and the closing phenylalanine or tryptophan. The D gene is left open where the match is weak. For some rows the clone size is stated as once, few or many, or as a class when expanded; others skip it.

.	many	TRBV3-2	TRBJ2-5	CASSQDWSGLSRETQYF	TGTGCCAGCAGCCAAGATTGGAGCGGCCTGTCACGAGAGACCCAGTACTTC
TRBD1	.	TRBV12-3/TRBV12-4	TRBJ1-6	CASSFRQGSSPLHF	TGTGCCAGCAGTTTCCGACAGGGAAGTTCACCCCTCCACTTT
TRBD1	.	TRBV5-1	TRBJ1-1	CASRIGTGGMNTEAFF	TGCGCCAGCAGAATCGGGACAGGGGGCATGAACACTGAAGCTTTCTTT
.	.	TRBV18	TRBJ2-1	CASSPYRDKYNEQFF	TGTGCCAGCTCACCCTACCGGGACAAATACAATGAGCAGTTCTTC
.	few	TRBV4-3	TRBJ1-3	CASSQARALRDTIYF	TGCGCCAGCAGCCAAGCGAGGGCCCTTCGGGACACCATATATTTT
TRBD2	many	TRBV25-1	TRBJ2-1	CASSSISGRGYNEQFF	TGTGCCAGCAGTAGTATTAGCGGGAGAGGTTACAATGAGCAGTTCTTC
.	few	TRBV12-3/TRBV12-4	TRBJ1-2	CASTGAWLGGYTF	TGTGCCAGCACCGGGGCCTGGCTAGGGGGCTACACCTTC
.	many	TRBV12-2	TRBJ2-1	CASPTRGASGGEQFF	TGTGCAAGTCCCACCCGCGGGGCTAGCGGGGGCGAGCAGTTCTTC
TRBD2	many	TRBV28	TRBJ2-1	CASSLASGSSYNEQFF	TGTGCCAGCAGTTTAGCTAGCGGGAGCTCCTACAATGAGCAGTTCTTC
.	many	TRBV6-5	TRBJ2-1	CASSYSTLQWGEQFF	TGTGCCAGCAGTTACTCAACTTTACAGTGGGGTGAGCAGTTCTTC
.	many	TRBV7-9	TRBJ1-2	CASSFVGSGYTF	TGTGCCAGCAGCTTTGTGGGTAGTGGCTACACCTTC
TRBD1	many	TRBV6-4	TRBJ1-2	CASSKTGESDGYTF	TGTGCCAGCAGTAAGACAGGGGAGAGCGATGGCTACACCTTC
.	many	TRBV20-1	TRBJ1-3	CSARVENTIYF	TGCAGTGCTAGAGTAGAAAACACCATATATTTT
.	many	TRBV28	TRBJ2-2	CASSLLDFGGGELFF	TGTGCCAGCAGTCTCCTAGATTTCGGGGGCGGGGAGCTGTTTTTT
.	few	TRBV29-1	TRBJ2-1	CSVEPGRFRNEQFF	TGCAGCGTTGAACCAGGGCGGTTTAGGAATGAGCAGTTCTTC
.	many	TRBV20-1	TRBJ2-7	CSAPDNSYEQYF	TGCAGTGCCCCGGATAACTCCTACGAGCAGTACTTC
TRBD1	many	TRBV27	TRBJ2-3	CASSRDRGPDTQYF	TGTGCCAGCAGCCGGGACAGGGGGCCAGATACGCAGTATTTT
.	.	TRBV5-1	TRBJ2-2	CASSFQRELFF	TGCGCCAGCAGCTTCCAGAGGGAGCTGTTTTTT
.	.	TRBV4-1	TRBJ2-1	CASSRVGLYNEQFF	TGCGCCAGCAGCCGGGTAGGTCTCTACAATGAGCAGTTCTTC
TRBD2	many	TRBV7-2	TRBJ2-1	CASSFPRTSGGDNEQFF	TGTGCCAGCAGCTTCCCGCGGACTAGCGGGGGAGACAATGAGCAGTTCTTC
.	few	TRBV6-2/TRBV6-3	TRBJ2-5	CASSFLATDPYQETQYF	TGTGCCAGCAGTTTCCTAGCTACAGACCCGTACCAAGAGACCCAGTACTTC
.	many	TRBV20-1	TRBJ2-7	CSARSLMAYEQYF	TGCAGTGCTAGAAGCCTAATGGCCTACGAGCAGTACTTC
.	.	TRBV6-1	TRBJ2-2	CASKGGRTNTGELFF	TGTGCCAGCAAGGGGGGGCGGACGAACACCGGGGAGCTGTTTTTT
TRBD2	few	TRBV18	TRBJ2-7	CASSPLLAEYEQYF	TGTGCCAGCTCACCGCTACTAGCGGAATACGAGCAGTACTTC
.	.	TRBV11-2	TRBJ1-1	CASSLEHALQAFF	TGTGCCAGCAGCTTAGAACACGCACTACAAGCTTTCTTT
.	.	TRBV7-9	TRBJ2-7	CASSLRVNPYEQYF	TGTGCCAGCAGCTTACGCGTGAACCCCTACGAGCAGTACTTC
TRBD1	many	TRBV18	TRBJ2-3	CASSPGQGGDTQYF	TGTGCCAGCTCACCGGGACAGGGTGGAGATACGCAGTATTTT